This note documents a single TCR beta chain sequence. Its matching antigen is unknown. The data derive from a study of siplizumab effects on memory and regulatory T cells. Study observations and caveats: The apparent diversity of naive T cells exceeded that of memory cells, and naive T cells seemed to make a major contribution to the alloresponse.

V lost 5 bases, J lost 0 bases, and 14 bases lay in between. CDR1 and CDR2 (germline): LGHNT, FRNRAP. The CDR3 has 17 residues. Produced via immunoSEQ multiplex PCR; TCRdb's table is partial and in-frame only. Found here are about 100,000 clones, 80% to 95% of them singletons; the top ten hold 0.15%. The sequencing sample was made of CD4+ T cells sorted from blood. The TCR comes from a human donor in good health. This chain uses TRBV12-5 with TRBJ2-6; D gene uncertain. The CDR3 region is CASGQNRQASGANVLTF. The CDR3 bases are TGTGCTAGTGGTCAAAATAGGCAAGCCTCTGGGGCCAACGTCCTGACTTTC.